This entry lists 28 T cell receptor beta chains sequenced from one sample in a study of blood T cell repertoires in COVID-19. The assay was immunoSEQ multiplex PCR, and TCRdb's table has in-frame clones only and misses some. This table has fewer than 350,000 clones, roughly 90% appearing once. The sequenced material came from peripheral blood. The receptors were sampled from a woman in her seventies with COVID-19, enrolled during active disease.

This chain connects TRBV12-3 or TRBV12-4 to TRBJ1-2; no clear D gene. V was pared by 8 bases and J by 8 bases, with 12 bases between. The CDR3 length is 11 residues. CDR3 nucleotide sequence: TGTGCCAGCGCGCTCAAGTACGGCTACACCTTC. Translation gives CASALKYGYTF.

The chain has TRBV7-2 and TRBJ1-2; D is uncertain. Per the germline V gene, CDR1 is SGHTA and CDR2 is FQGNSA. The CDR3 has 12 amino acids. V lost 5 bases, J lost 8 bases, and 12 bases lay in between. The CDR3 loop is CASSEIQQGYTF. DNA of the CDR3: TGTGCCAGCAGCGAAATTCAACAGGGCTACACCTTC.

The chain couples TRBV10-2 to TRBJ1-1; tentative D call: TRBD1 (6 bases). The V gene's germline CDR1 is WSHSY and CDR2 SAAADI. The CDR3 consists of 13 residues. V dropped 8 bases and J dropped 1 base, with 11 bases sitting between them. The CDR3 nucleotides read TGCGCCAGCGGCGAGACAGGGAACACTGAAGCTTTCTTT. Residues: CASGETGNTEAFF.

This clone was found once. The rearrangement uses TRBV2 and TRBJ2-1; the D gene is possibly TRBD1 (6 bases). The length of the CDR3 is 15 residues. In germline, CDR1 is SNHLY, CDR2 FYNNEI. Trimming pared 7 bases from V and 5 bases from J, leaving 18 bases between. The CDR3 coding sequence is TGTGCCAGCAAATCGGAAAGAGGGGGTAACAATGAGCAGTTCTTC. This encodes CASKSERGGNNEQFF.

The chain couples TRBV2 to TRBJ1-5, with D possibly matching TRBD1 (5 bases). The CDR3 is 13 amino acids. The germline gives CDR1 SNHLY, CDR2 FYNNEI. The V gene lost 4 bases and the J gene lost 7 bases, with 11 bases spanning the gap. In DNA form, the CDR3 reads TGTGCCAGCAGTGTTCAGGGCGAGCAGCCCCAGCATTTT. This sequence encodes CASSVQGEQPQHF.

The chain is built from TRBV29-1 and TRBJ1-2; D perhaps matches TRBD1 (5 bases). Between the trimmed V and J ends, which lost 0 bases and 6 bases, there was a span of 23 bases. The CDR3 covers 17 residues. Germline lookup yields CDR1 SQVTM and CDR2 ANQGSEA. CDR3 sequence (DNA): TGCAGCGTTGAAGATCCTCAAGGGGCGTCGGAATCTAATGGCTACACCTTC. Translated: CSVEDPQGASESNGYTF.

In its sample, this clone was seen once. V is TRBV2 and J is TRBJ1-1, with a possible D match to TRBD1 (5 bases). Trimming shortened V by 9 bases and J by 5 bases, and 16 bases separated the two germline ends. The CDR3 length is 13 residues. Germline CDR1 SNHLY, CDR2 FYNNEI. The CDR3 DNA reads TGTGCCAGTGCTGAGACAGCGAGGACTGAAGCTTTCTTT. This encodes CASAETARTEAFF.

The chain links TRBV19 to TRBJ1-6, with D maybe TRBD1 (5 bases). CDR3 size: 13 residues. Trimming shortened V by 7 bases and J by 5 bases, and 9 bases separated the two germline ends. Germline loops: CDR1 LNHDA, CDR2 SQIVND (reference sequence). The CDR3 reads CASTGQNNSPLHF. The DNA of the CDR3 is TGTGCCAGTACAGGACAAAATAATTCACCCCTCCACTTT.

This chain uses TRBV23-1 with TRBJ1-1; 8 bases align to TRBD1. TRBV23-1 is reported as an ORF; its role is uncertain. Trimming at V came to 2 bases and at J to 1 base, leaving 9 bases not matched to a gene. CDR3 length: 17 residues. For the CDR3, the DNA is TGCGCCAGCAGTCAACCTCCGGGACAGGCGGAGAACACTGAAGCTTTCTTT. This sequence encodes CASSQPPGQAENTEAFF.

The rearrangement links TRBV19 to TRBJ1-2; possibly TRBD1 for D (5 bases). Germline V gives CDR1 LNHDA, CDR2 SQIVND (reference sequence). The V end lost 5 bases, the J end lost 4 bases, and 11 bases lay between the germline ends. This CDR3 spans 13 amino acids. Here the CDR3 reads CASSLDIPYGYTF. As DNA, the CDR3 is TGTGCCAGTAGTCTGGACATTCCCTATGGCTACACCTTC.

This chain connects TRBV20-1 to TRBJ2-7, with D perhaps matching TRBD1 (5 bases). The germline V and J ends were trimmed by 3 bases and 2 bases, with 8 bases remaining between them. The CDR3 runs 12 residues. Germline V lookup: CDR1 DFQATT, CDR2 SNEGSKA (reference sequence). The CDR3 here is CSASGAAYEQYF. Written as DNA, the CDR3 is TGCAGTGCTAGTGGGGCCGCCTACGAGCAGTACTTC.

This chain links TRBV5-5 with TRBJ1-2; D call uncertain. The V end was cut by 2 bases, the J end by 7 bases, with 9 bases between. This CDR3 spans 12 amino acids. Germline values: CDR1 SGHKS, CDR2 YYEKEE (reference sequence). The CDR3 nucleotides are TGTGCCAGCAGCTTCGACACGGTTGGCTACACCTTC. Protein: CASSFDTVGYTF.

This rearrangement joins TRBV28 to TRBJ1-2, with unresolved D. CDR3 length: 15 amino acids. Deletions cut 3 bases from V and 4 bases from J, with 15 bases between. Per germline, CDR1 MDHEN and CDR2 SYDVKM. The CDR3 loop is CASSFRKTGVYGYTF. As DNA, the CDR3 is TGTGCCAGCAGTTTCCGAAAGACGGGAGTCTATGGCTACACCTTC.

V and J are TRBV28 and TRBJ2-1, with TRBD2 matching over 9 bases. The CDR3 is 15 residues long. V trimming: 7 bases; J trimming: 7 bases; junction bases outside the gene matches: 11. CDR1 is MDHEN and CDR2 is SYDVKM in the germline V gene. CDR3: CASTGGRGGLNEQFF. The CDR3, as DNA: TGTGCCAGCACGGGAGGGCGGGGGGGCCTAAATGAGCAGTTCTTC.

This chain links TRBV2 with TRBJ2-5; D might be TRBD2 (7 bases). The V gene lost 7 bases and the J gene lost 1 base, with 16 bases spanning the gap. Germline CDR1 SNHLY, CDR2 FYNNEI. CDR3 length: 15 residues. The CDR3 reads CASTPRGGIQETQYF. In DNA form, the CDR3 reads TGTGCCAGCACTCCAAGGGGGGGGATCCAAGAGACCCAGTACTTC.

This rearrangement joins TRBV5-6 to TRBJ1-1, with 9 bases identical to TRBD1. Germline V gives CDR1 SGHDT, CDR2 YYEEEE. Trimming cost V 0 bases and J 10 bases; bases outside gene matches: 7. The CDR3 is 14 amino acids. This CDR3 reads CASSLDTGGEGAFF. The CDR3 DNA is TGTGCCAGCAGCTTGGATACAGGGGGCGAGGGAGCTTTCTTT. Complete variable domain (other parts from reference TRBV5-6 and TRBJ1-1): DAGVTQSPTHLIKTRGQQVTLRCSPKSGHDTVSWYQQALGQGPQFIFQYYEEEERQRGNFPDRFSGHQFPNYSSELNVNALLLGDSALYLCASSLDTGGEGAFFGQGTRLTVV.

V gene TRBV9 combines with J gene TRBJ1-4, with D perhaps matching TRBD1 (5 bases). This CDR3 is 13 amino acids long. Germline CDR1 SGDLS, CDR2 YYNGEE. V was shortened by 0 bases and J by 12 bases, with 12 bases between the two germline ends. The CDR3, as DNA: TGTGCCAGCAGCGTAGAAGGGGCTGGAGAACTGTTTTTT. It specifies CASSVEGAGELFF.

The V gene is TRBV27, the J gene TRBJ1-3; D unresolved. This CDR3 is 14 amino acids long. Looked up from germline, CDR1 is MNHEY and CDR2 is SMNVEV (reference sequence). Trimming left V 3 bases short and J 0 bases short, with 6 bases between. CDR3 nucleotides: TGTGCCAGCAGTTTGGAGGGCTCTGGAAACACCATATATTTT. Translated, it gives CASSLEGSGNTIYF.

The chain joins TRBV10-3 to TRBJ1-2, with TRBD1 matching over 8 bases. Germline values: CDR1 ENHRY, CDR2 SYGVKD. The trim removed 8 bases at V and 2 bases at J, leaving 10 bases unmatched. The CDR3 is 15 amino acids. The chain's CDR3 is CAIAPTGGSNYGYTF. The CDR3 coding sequence is TGTGCCATCGCCCCAACAGGGGGGTCAAACTATGGCTACACCTTC.

The V call is TRBV2, the J call TRBJ2-3; 8 nucleotides align to TRBD1. V shed 8 bases, J shed 2 bases, and the junction held 6 bases outside the gene matches. Germline CDR1 SNHLY, CDR2 FYNNEI. This CDR3 has 14 residues. CDR3 DNA sequence: TGTGCCAGCGGCCGGACAGGGAACACAGATACGCAGTATTTT. Translation gives CASGRTGNTDTQYF.

The chain has TRBV29-1 and TRBJ1-1; TRBD1 matches at 9 bases. The J segment lost 2 bases and the V segment lost 6 bases, leaving 4 bases of the junction unmatched. The CDR3 loop spans 13 amino acids. Germline CDR1 and CDR2: SQVTM and ANQGSEA. CDR3: CSVGGQGNTEAFF. DNA of the CDR3: TGCAGCGTGGGGGGACAGGGAAACACTGAAGCTTTCTTT.

The chain is built from TRBV5-1 and TRBJ2-2, with 10 bases matching TRBD1. CDR1 and CDR2 (germline): SGHRS, YFSETQ. The junction had 5 bases not matched to a gene; V was cut back by 4 bases and J by 5 bases. The CDR3 covers 15 residues. The CDR3 sequence: CASSLDRGGTGELFF. CDR3 DNA: TGCGCCAGCAGCCTGGACAGGGGGGGAACCGGGGAGCTGTTTTTT.

This clone was recorded once. The V gene is TRBV4-1, the J gene TRBJ2-7; weak D call: TRBD1 (6 bases). Trimming left V 1 base short and J 0 bases short, with 13 bases between. Germline V gene lookup returns CDR1 MGHRA and CDR2 YSYEKL. The CDR3 spans 16 residues. DNA for the CDR3: TGCGCCAGCAGCCAAGGGGGTCAGGGGCTCTCCTACGAGCAGTACTTC. Translation gives CASSQGGQGLSYEQYF.

The chain links TRBV27 to TRBJ1-1, with a tentative D call TRBD1 (5 bases). The CDR3 sequence is 16 residues long. The V gene's germline CDR1 is MNHEY and CDR2 SMNVEV (reference sequence). V lost 3 bases and J lost 1, with 15 bases in between. The CDR3 DNA reads as TGTGCCAGCAGTTTCCGGGGGGTACGGGGGAACACTGAAGCTTTCTTT. Residues: CASSFRGVRGNTEAFF.

CDR3 loop: CASSAGFKADTQYF. In DNA form, the CDR3 reads TGTGCCAGCAGCGCAGGGTTTAAGGCAGATACGCAGTATTTT. The genes are TRBV7-2 and TRBJ2-3; tentative D call: TRBD1 (5 bases). Trimming took 5 bases from V and 4 from J, leaving 13 bases between them. Germline V CDR1 and CDR2: SGHTA, FQGNSA. The CDR3 extends over 14 amino acids. Full variable domain (remainder filled in from reference TRBV7-2 and TRBJ2-3): GAGVSQSPSNKVTEKGKDVELRCDPISGHTALYWYRQSLGQGLEFLIYFQGNSAPDKSGLPSDRFSAERTGGSVSTLTIQRTQQEDSAVYLCASSAGFKADTQYFGPGTRLTVL.

J is TRBJ2-2 and V is TRBV28, with D unresolved. V dropped 3 bases and J dropped 7 bases, with 3 bases sitting between them. This CDR3 is built from 11 residues. Germline CDR1 reads MDHEN; CDR2 reads SYDVKM. CDR3 coding DNA: TGTGCCAGCAGTTTTTACGGGGAGCTGTTTTTT. Its translation: CASSFYGELFF.

Here the CDR3 reads CASSPGGGYTF. CDR3 DNA: TGTGCCAGCAGCCCCGGGGGAGGCTACACCTTC. The V call is TRBV12-3 or TRBV12-4, the J call TRBJ1-2, with TRBD1 as a possible D gene (5 bases). The CDR3 is 11 residues long. V lost 6 bases and J 8 bases, leaving 10 bases between the germline ends.

This CDR3 is CAINRGQGSYEQYF. The CDR3 DNA follows: TGTGCCATCAATAGGGGACAGGGGAGCTACGAGCAGTACTTC. The V gene is TRBV10-3, the J gene TRBJ2-7; TRBD1 matches at 10 bases. This CDR3 has 14 amino acids. The junction had 6 bases not matched to a gene; V was cut back by 7 bases and J by 3 bases. CDR1 and CDR2 (germline): ENHRY, SYGVKD.